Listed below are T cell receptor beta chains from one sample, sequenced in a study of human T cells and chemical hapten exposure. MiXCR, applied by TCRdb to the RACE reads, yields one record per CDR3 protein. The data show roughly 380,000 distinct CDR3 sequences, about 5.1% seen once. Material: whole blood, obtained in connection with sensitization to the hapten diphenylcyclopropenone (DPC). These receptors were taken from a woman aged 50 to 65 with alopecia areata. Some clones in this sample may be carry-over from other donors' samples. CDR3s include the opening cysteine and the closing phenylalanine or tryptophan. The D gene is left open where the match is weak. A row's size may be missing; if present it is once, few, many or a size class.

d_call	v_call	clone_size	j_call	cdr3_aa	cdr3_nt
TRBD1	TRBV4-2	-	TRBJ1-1	CASSQMTGSGTEAFF	TGTGCCAGCAGCCAAATGACAGGGTCGGGCACTGAAGCTTTCTTT
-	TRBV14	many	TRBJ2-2	CASSPFAGELFF	TGTGCCAGCAGCCCCTTCGCCGGGGAGCTGTTTTTT
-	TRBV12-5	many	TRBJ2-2	CASGPTENTGELFF	TGTGCTAGTGGCCCGACAGAGAACACCGGGGAGCTGTTTTTT
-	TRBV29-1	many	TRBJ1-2	CSVDRTGVSYGYTF	TGCAGCGTTGATAGGACGGGAGTCAGCTATGGCTACACCTTC
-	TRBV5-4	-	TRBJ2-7	CASTQGAYYEQYF	TGTGCCAGCACCCAGGGAGCCTACTACGAGCAGTACTTC
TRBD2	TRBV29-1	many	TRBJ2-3	CSAPLAGGFTDTQYF	TGCAGCGCACCTCTAGCGGGGGGTTTCACAGATACGCAGTATTTT
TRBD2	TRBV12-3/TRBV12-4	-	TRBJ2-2	CASSLLSGGPNTGELFF	TGTGCCAGCAGTTTGCTTTCGGGAGGCCCGAACACCGGGGAGCTGTTTTTT
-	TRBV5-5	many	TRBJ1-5	CASSAGQSNQPQHF	TGTGCCAGCAGCGCAGGACAGAGCAATCAGCCCCAGCATTTT
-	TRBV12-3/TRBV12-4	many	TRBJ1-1	CASSFGLSGRTEAFF	TGTGCCAGCAGTTTTGGTCTTTCGGGGAGGACTGAAGCTTTCTTT
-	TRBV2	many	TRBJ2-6	CATTGQGANVLTF	TGTGCCACCACCGGACAGGGGGCCAACGTCCTGACTTTC
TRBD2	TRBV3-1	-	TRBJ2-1	CASSQVSGRGAYNEQFF	TGTGCCAGCAGCCAAGTAAGCGGTCGGGGGGCCTACAATGAGCAGTTCTTC
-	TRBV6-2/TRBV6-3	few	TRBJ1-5	CASSRQAYQPQHF	TGTGCCAGCAGTCGACAGGCTTATCAGCCCCAGCATTTT